Below are 2 T cell receptor beta chains sequenced from a single sample in a study of T cells after yellow fever vaccination (dated by TCRdb to between 2018 and 2021). The library was prepared using 5' RACE. Sequencing took place on an Illumina HiSeq 2500. TCRdb redid the processing of the public reads, applying fastp at Q25 and MiXCR, and retained in-frame beta chains. CDR3 protein duplicates are merged, each entry listing the most common genes and DNA. Within this sample are around 230,000 distinct CDR3 sequences, with more than 6.5% of them counted one time only. The ten largest clones capture around 1% of the sample. The treatment or condition label for this specimen denotes: live attenuated yellow fever vaccine strain. The sequencing used CD4+ T cells sorted from PBMCs, collected on the day of the yellow fever booster vaccination. Receptors were obtained from a man in his thirties or forties who received the YFV17D yellow fever vaccine.

The chain links TRBV19 to TRBJ2-1; D gene uncertain. This CDR3 is built from 13 residues. Looked up from germline, CDR1 is LNHDA and CDR2 is SQIVND (reference sequence). Trimming removed 3 bases at V and 4 bases at J, with 7 bases between. As DNA, the CDR3 is TGTGCCAGTAGTATCTCCCTATACAATGAGCAGTTCTTC. It encodes CASSISLYNEQFF.

J is TRBJ2-2 and V is TRBV20-1; 9 positions match TRBD2. V shed 4 bases, J shed 1 base, and the junction held 4 bases outside the gene matches. The CDR3 extends over 15 amino acids. The germline CDR1 and CDR2 sequences are DFQATT and SNEGSKA (reference sequence). The CDR3 reads CSAKRAGGNTGELFF. The DNA of the CDR3 is TGCAGTGCTAAGAGAGCGGGAGGGAACACCGGGGAGCTGTTTTTT.